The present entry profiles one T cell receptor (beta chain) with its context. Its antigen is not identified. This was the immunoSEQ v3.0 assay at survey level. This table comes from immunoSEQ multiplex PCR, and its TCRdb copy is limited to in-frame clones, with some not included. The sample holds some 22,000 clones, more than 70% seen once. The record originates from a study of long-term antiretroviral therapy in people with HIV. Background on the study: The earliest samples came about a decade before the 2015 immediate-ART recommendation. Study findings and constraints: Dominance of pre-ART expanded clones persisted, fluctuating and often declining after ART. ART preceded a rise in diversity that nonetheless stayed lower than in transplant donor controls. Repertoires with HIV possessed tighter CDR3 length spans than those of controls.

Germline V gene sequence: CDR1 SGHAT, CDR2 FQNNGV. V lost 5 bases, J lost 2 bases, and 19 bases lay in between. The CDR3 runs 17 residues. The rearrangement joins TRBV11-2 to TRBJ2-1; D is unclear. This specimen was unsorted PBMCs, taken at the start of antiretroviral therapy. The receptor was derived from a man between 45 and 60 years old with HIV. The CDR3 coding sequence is TGTGCCAGCAGCCCTCCGGTGGGTTCTTCCGCCTACAATGAGCAGTTCTTC. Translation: CASSPPVGSSAYNEQFF.